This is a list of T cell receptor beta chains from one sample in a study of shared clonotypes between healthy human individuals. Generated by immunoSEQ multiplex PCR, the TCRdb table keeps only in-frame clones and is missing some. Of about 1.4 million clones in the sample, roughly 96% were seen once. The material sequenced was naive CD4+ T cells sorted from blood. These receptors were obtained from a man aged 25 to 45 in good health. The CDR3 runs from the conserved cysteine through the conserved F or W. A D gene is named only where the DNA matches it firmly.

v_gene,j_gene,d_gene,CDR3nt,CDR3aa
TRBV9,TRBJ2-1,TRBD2,TGTGCCAGCAGCGTCCGAGCGGGAGGTACACACAATGAGCAGTTCTTC,CASSVRAGGTHNEQFF
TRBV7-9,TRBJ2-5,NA,TGTGCCAGCAGCCGAGGACAGTCCGAGACCCAGTACTTC,CASSRGQSETQYF
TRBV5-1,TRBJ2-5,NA,TGCGCCAGCAGCCCCTCGGGTAGTAGGGAGACCCAGTACTTC,CASSPSGSRETQYF
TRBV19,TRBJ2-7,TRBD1,TGTGCCAGTAGTATAGACCCGGGACAGGGTGTTTACGAGCAGTACTTC,CASSIDPGQGVYEQYF
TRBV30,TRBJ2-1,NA,TGTGCCTGGAGTGTCGGGTGGAGCTCCTACAATGAGCAGTTCTTC,CAWSVGWSSYNEQFF
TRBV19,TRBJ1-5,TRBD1,TGTGCCAGTAGTATAGATGCCGGGACAGGGGTTAGCAATCAGCCCCAGCATTTT,CASSIDAGTGVSNQPQHF
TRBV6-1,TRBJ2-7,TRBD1,TGTGCCAGCAACAGGGGGGTGTCCTACGAGCAGTACTTC,CASNRGVSYEQYF
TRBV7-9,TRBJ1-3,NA,TGTGCCAGCAGCCACCCAAAACAAGGGGCTACTCGAGGAAACACCATATATTTT,CASSHPKQGATRGNTIYF
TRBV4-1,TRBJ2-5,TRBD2,TGCGCCAGCAGCCGCCTGTTGCTACTAGCGGGAGGAGATGGTGAGACCCAGTACTTC,CASSRLLLLAGGDGETQYF
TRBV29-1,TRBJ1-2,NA,TGCAGCGCCCAACAAGCTAACTATGGCTACACCTTC,CSAQQANYGYTF
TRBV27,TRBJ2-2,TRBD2,TGTGCCAGCAGGCCCAGAAGCGGGAGGGTCTCTAACGGGGAGCTGTTTTTT,CASRPRSGRVSNGELFF
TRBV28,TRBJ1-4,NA,TGTGCCAGCAAAGCCACAGGTGCAACTAATGAAAAACTGTTTTTT,CASKATGATNEKLFF
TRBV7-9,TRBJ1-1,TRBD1,TGTGCCAGCAGCTGGGACAGGGCGAACACTGAAGCTTTCTTT,CASSWDRANTEAFF
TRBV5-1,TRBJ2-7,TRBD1,TGCGCCAGCAGCACTTCGCCGACAGGGAGTATCTCCTACGAGCAGTACTTC,CASSTSPTGSISYEQYF
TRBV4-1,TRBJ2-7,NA,TGCGCCAGCAGCCTGCAGGCGGGGCCCTCCTACGAGCAGTACTTC,CASSLQAGPSYEQYF
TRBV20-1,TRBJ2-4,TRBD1,TGCAGTGCTAGCGGACAGGGAATGCAGTACTTC,CSASGQGMQYF
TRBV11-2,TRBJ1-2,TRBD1,TGTGCCAGCAGCTCCTACAGGGGTTTAGGCGGCTACACCTTC,CASSSYRGLGGYTF
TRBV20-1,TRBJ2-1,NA,TGCAGTGCTAGCCGACAGAATGAGCAGTTCTTC,CSASRQNEQFF